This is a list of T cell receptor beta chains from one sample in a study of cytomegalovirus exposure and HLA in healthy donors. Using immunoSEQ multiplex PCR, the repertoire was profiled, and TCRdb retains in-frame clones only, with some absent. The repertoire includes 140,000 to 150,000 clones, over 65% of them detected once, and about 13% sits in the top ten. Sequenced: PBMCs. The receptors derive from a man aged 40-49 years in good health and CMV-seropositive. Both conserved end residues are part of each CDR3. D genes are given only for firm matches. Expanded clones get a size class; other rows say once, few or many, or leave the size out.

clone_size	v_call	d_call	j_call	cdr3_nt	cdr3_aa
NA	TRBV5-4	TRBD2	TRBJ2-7	TGTGCCAGCAGCCCGTGGACTAGCGGGGGCGAGCAGTACTTC	CASSPWTSGGEQYF
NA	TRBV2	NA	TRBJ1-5	TGTGCCAGCAGTGAAGGGCCAGGCAATCAGCCCCAGCATTTT	CASSEGPGNQPQHF
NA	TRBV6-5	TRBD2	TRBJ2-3	TGTGCCAGCAAGGCGGGAGGATCGACAGATACGCAGTATTTT	CASKAGGSTDTQYF
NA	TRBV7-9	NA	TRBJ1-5	TGTGCCAGCAGCTTCAACACAGGGAACAATCAGCCCCAGCATTTT	CASSFNTGNNQPQHF
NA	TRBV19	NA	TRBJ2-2	TGTGCCAGTAGTATAGGGTTTCGACAGTTCAACACCGGGGAGCTGTTTTTT	CASSIGFRQFNTGELFF
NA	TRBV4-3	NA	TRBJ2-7	TGCGCCAGCAGCCCCCTCGTGAGGGCGGAGCAGTACTTC	CASSPLVRAEQYF
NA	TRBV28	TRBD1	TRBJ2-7	TGTGCCAGCAGTTTAGGGGACAGTCCCTACGAGCAGTACTTC	CASSLGDSPYEQYF
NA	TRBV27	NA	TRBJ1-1	TGTGCCAGCAGTTTTCTGCCTATGAGAACTGAAGCTTTCTTT	CASSFLPMRTEAFF
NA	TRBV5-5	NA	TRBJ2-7	TGTGCCAGCAGCTTGGAAGTATCGCACAGGGCCTACGAGCAGTACTTC	CASSLEVSHRAYEQYF
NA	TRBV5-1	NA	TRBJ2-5	TGCGCCAGTCAGACCGGGAGTCAAGAGACCCAGTACTTC	CASQTGSQETQYF
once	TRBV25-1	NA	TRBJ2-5	TGTGCCAGCCGCAACTACCAAGAGACCCAGTACTTC	CASRNYQETQYF
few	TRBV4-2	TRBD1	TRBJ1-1	TGTGCCAGCAGCCAAGGGAAAACAGGGGCCGAAGAAGCTTTCTTT	CASSQGKTGAEEAFF
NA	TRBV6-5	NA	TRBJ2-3	TGTGCCAGCAGTCCGACAGTTTTACACACCTATACGCAGTATTTT	CASSPTVLHTYTQYF
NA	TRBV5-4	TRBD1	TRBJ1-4	TGTGCCAGCAGCTTGGAGGGACAGGCTCGGGAAAAACTGTTTTTT	CASSLEGQAREKLFF
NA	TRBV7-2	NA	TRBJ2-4	TGTGCCAGCAGCTTAATTAGCGGCGGCATTCAGTACTTC	CASSLISGGIQYF
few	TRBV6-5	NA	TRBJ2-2	TGTGCCAGCAGTTGGGCGGGACAGATTCTCACCGGGGAGCTGTTTTTT	CASSWAGQILTGELFF
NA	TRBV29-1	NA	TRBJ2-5	TGCAGCGCCATAGGGGACTTACAAGAGACCCAGTACTTC	CSAIGDLQETQYF
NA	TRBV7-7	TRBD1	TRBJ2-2	TGTGCCAGCAGCCCCTACAGGGGCCCGAACACCGGGGAGCTGTTTTTT	CASSPYRGPNTGELFF
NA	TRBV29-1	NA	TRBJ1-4	TGCAGCGTCCGGCAGGAGGGGGAAAAACTGTTTTTT	CSVRQEGEKLFF
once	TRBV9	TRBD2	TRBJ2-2	TGTGCCAGCAGCCCCCGACTAGCGGGAGGGCCCTACACCGGGGAGCTGTTTTTT	CASSPRLAGGPYTGELFF
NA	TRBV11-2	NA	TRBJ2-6	TGTGCCAGCAGCCGAGTGGCCAACGTCCTGACTTTC	CASSRVANVLTF
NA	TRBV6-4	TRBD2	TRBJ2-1	TGTGCCAGCAGTGGACTAGCGGGAGGGAATGAGCAGTTCTTC	CASSGLAGGNEQFF
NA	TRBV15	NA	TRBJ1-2	TGTGCCACCAGCGTCGGTTCCAACTATGGCTACACCTTC	CATSVGSNYGYTF
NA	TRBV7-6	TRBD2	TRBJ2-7	TGTGCCAGCAGCTTAGGGACTAGCGCCTACGAGCAGTACTTC	CASSLGTSAYEQYF
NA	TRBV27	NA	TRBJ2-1	TGTGCCAGCAGCCGCCCGGGACTTCTAAGGAATGAGCAGTTCTTC	CASSRPGLLRNEQFF
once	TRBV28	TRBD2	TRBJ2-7	TGTGCCAGCAGTACACTAGCGGTCACCTACGAGCAGTACTTC	CASSTLAVTYEQYF
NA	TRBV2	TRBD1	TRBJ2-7	TGTGCCAGGACAGGGGAAAAGGCCTACGAGCAGTACTTC	CARTGEKAYEQYF